The 7 T cell receptor beta chains below come from one sample, sequenced in a study of Ad26.COV2.S vaccination and SARS-CoV-2 variants. Treatment in this sample: roughly 19 received Ad26.COV2.S at low or high dose, single or two shots; roughly five received placebo; per-sample allocation not given. Day 63 after the first vaccine or placebo injection was the time point for sampling. Profiling relied on immunoSEQ multiplex PCR, and the TCRdb table lists in-frame clones only, not all of them. This repertoire shows around 400,000 clones, about 80% found once; its top ten account for about 7.4%. The sequenced sample was peripheral blood, obtained in a trial of Ad26.COV2.S vaccine versus placebo. Receptors originate from a person between 18 and 59 years old who received the Ad26.COV2.S COVID-19 vaccine or a placebo.

Only one count was recorded for this clone. The DNA of the CDR3 is TGTGCCAGCAGCTTTAGGACTAGCGGCACAGATACGCAGTATTTT. Translated: CASSFRTSGTDTQYF. The V gene is TRBV11-2, the J gene TRBJ2-3; 9 bases fit TRBD2. The CDR3 spans 15 residues. V lost 3 bases and J lost 1; bases outside the gene matches: 2. The germline CDR1 and CDR2 sequences are SGHAT and FQNNGV.

Here the CDR3 DNA reads TGCGCCAGCAGCCTATCGGGACTAGCCGAAGAGACCCAGTACTTC. Translating it yields CASSLSGLAEETQYF. This sequence joins TRBV4-3 and TRBJ2-5; 9 nucleotides match TRBD2. Germline-derived CDR1 and CDR2 are LGHNA and YSLEER. V was clipped by 4 bases and J by 3 bases; unmatched bases: 6. The CDR3 has 15 amino acids.

V usage is TRBV19 and J usage is TRBJ2-7; D gene ambiguous. The germline V gene has CDR1 LNHDA and CDR2 SQIVND (reference sequence). The CDR3 totals 14 residues. V was pared by 6 bases and J by 1 base, with 13 bases between. DNA for the CDR3: TGTGCCAGTAGGAACGGTCGTGGGTCCTACGAGCAGTACTTC. This gives the protein CASRNGRGSYEQYF. The variable domain in full, completed from reference TRBV19 and TRBJ2-7, reads DGGITQSPKYLFRKEGQNVTLSCEQNLNHDAMYWYRQDPGQGLRLIYYSQIVNDFQKGDIAEGYSVSREKKESFPLTVTSAQKNPTAFYLCASRNGRGSYEQYFGPGTRLTVT.

CDR3 protein: CASSPGQGTYNEQFF. The CDR3 DNA reads as TGTGCCAGCAGCCCCGGACAGGGAACCTACAATGAGCAGTTCTTC. This chain connects TRBV11-3 to TRBJ2-1, with 8 bases lining up with TRBD1. The germline V gene has CDR1 SGHNT and CDR2 YENEEA. The CDR3 extends over 15 amino acids. V shed 5 bases, J shed 2 bases, and the junction held 5 bases outside the gene matches. Looking up the rest from reference TRBV11-3 and TRBJ2-1 gives the full variable domain: EAGVVQSPRYKIIEKKQPVAFWCNPISGHNTLYWYLQNLGQGPELLIRYENEEAVDDSQLPKDRFSAERLKGVDSTLKIQPAELGDSAVYLCASSPGQGTYNEQFFGPGTRLTVL.

A single count supports this clone. The chain has TRBV24-1 and TRBJ2-6; D is possibly TRBD1 or TRBD2 (5 bases each). Trimming cost V 2 bases and J 1 base, with 5 bases left between them. The CDR3 consists of 15 residues. CDR1 is KGHDR and CDR2 is SFDVKD in the germline V gene. In nucleotides, the CDR3 is TGTGCCACCAGTGATTGGGGGTCTGGGGCCAACGTCCTGACTTTC. It codes for CATSDWGSGANVLTF.

The chain uses TRBV21-1 and TRBJ1-5. TRBV21-1 is designated a pseudogene. The CDR3 contains 17 residues. The CDR3 region is CASSPSGGRLSNQPQHF. CDR3 in DNA: TGTGCCAGCAGCCCCTCGGGAGGACGGCTAAGCAATCAGCCCCAGCATTTT.

This clone was counted between two and nine times. The chain employs TRBV5-4 and TRBJ2-3, with D perhaps matching TRBD1 or TRBD2 (8 bases each). Between the trimmed V and J ends, which lost 10 bases and 3 bases, there was a span of 21 bases. Germline V gene data show CDR1 as SGHNT and CDR2 as YYREEE (reference sequence). This CDR3 has 15 amino acids. CDR3 in amino acids: CAASPGGGGTDTQYF. CDR3 nucleotide sequence: TGTGCCGCCTCACCAGGGGGCGGGGGGACAGATACGCAGTATTTT. The full variable domain, completed using reference TRBV5-4 and TRBJ2-3, is ETGVTQSPTHLIKTRGQQVTLRCSSQSGHNTVSWYQQALGQGPQFIFQYYREEENGRGNFPPRFSGLQFPNYSSELNVNALELDDSALYLCAASPGGGGTDTQYFGPGTRLTVL.